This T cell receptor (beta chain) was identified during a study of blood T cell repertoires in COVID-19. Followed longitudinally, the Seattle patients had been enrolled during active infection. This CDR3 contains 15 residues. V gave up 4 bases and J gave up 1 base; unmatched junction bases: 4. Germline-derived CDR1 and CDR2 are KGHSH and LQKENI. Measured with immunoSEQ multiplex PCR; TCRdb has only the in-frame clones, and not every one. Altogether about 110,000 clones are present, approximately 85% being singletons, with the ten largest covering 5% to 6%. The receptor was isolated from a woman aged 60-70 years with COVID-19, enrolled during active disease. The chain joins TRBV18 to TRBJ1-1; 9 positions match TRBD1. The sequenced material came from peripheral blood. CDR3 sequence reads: CASSRPGQGNTEAFF. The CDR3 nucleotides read TGTGCCAGCTCACGACCGGGACAGGGGAACACTGAAGCTTTCTTT.